This TCR beta chain is drawn from a study of T-cell memory formation after mild COVID-19. Notes on the study in general: Pre-infection memory contained some responding clones, which suggested that cross-reactive memory had joined. A second wave expanding day 15 to 37 was CD4+-biased; contracting clones were balanced. Researchers could not confirm that second-wave clones peaking on day 37 targeted SARS-CoV-2.

This clonotype appeared a few times. The antigen remains undetermined. The germline V gene has CDR1 SQVTM and CDR2 ANQGSEA. With 7 bases clipped from V and 7 bases from J, the junction kept 9 bases outside the gene matches. The CDR3 is 14 amino acids. TCRdb processed the 5' RACE reads anew with MiXCR; each CDR3 protein has one entry. This sample has roughly 410,000 distinct CDR3 sequences; roughly 24% occur once, and the top ten carry roughly 9.7%. This chain joins TRBV29-1 and TRBJ2-2, with 10 bases matching TRBD1. This receptor was taken from an adult woman who had mild COVID-19 (a few samples of this study predate the infection). Cell type and time point are not known. Sequenced sample: PBMCs or a T cell subset sorted from them (not recorded which). CDR3 nucleotides: TGCAGCGAACGGACAGGGGGTATCGGCGGGGAGCTGTTTTTT. Translated, it gives CSERTGGIGGELFF.